This entry lists 5 T cell receptor beta chains sequenced from one sample in a study of T cell changes during pregnancy in multiple sclerosis. The method was immunoSEQ multiplex PCR; TCRdb's version includes in-frame clones alone and lacks a portion of them. In the table there are some 120,000 clones, approximately 93% of which are singletons. The material was peripheral blood, obtained before pregnancy. The receptors were gathered from a female donor with multiple sclerosis, enrolled in a pregnancy study.

The rearrangement links TRBV18 to TRBJ2-5; a possible D gene is TRBD2 (6 bases). This CDR3 region has 17 residues. From germline, CDR1 is KGHSH and CDR2 LQKENI. Trimming shortened V by 6 bases and J by 1 base, and 21 bases separated the two germline ends. CDR3 loop: CASSSFMLAAPQETQYF. CDR3 bases: TGTGCCAGCTCTTCGTTCATGTTAGCGGCGCCCCAAGAGACCCAGTACTTC.

The chain recombines TRBV18 with TRBJ2-1; 8 nucleotides agree with TRBD2. The CDR3 totals 16 residues. Unmatched junction bases numbered 13, after V lost 6 bases and J lost 6 bases. Germline CDR1 KGHSH, CDR2 LQKENI. The CDR3 region is CASSPTPGLAPNEQFF. CDR3 nucleotide sequence: TGTGCCAGCTCCCCTACCCCCGGACTAGCCCCCAATGAGCAGTTCTTC. Full variable domain (missing parts from reference TRBV18 and TRBJ2-1): NAGVMQNPRHLVRRRGQEARLRCSPMKGHSHVYWYRQLPEEGLKFMVYLQKENIIDESGMPKERFSAEFPKEGPSILRIQQVVRGDSAAYFCASSPTPGLAPNEQFFGPGTRLTVL.

The J gene is TRBJ1-1, the V gene TRBV2; 7 bases agree with TRBD1. This CDR3 contains 14 residues. Germline lookup yields CDR1 SNHLY and CDR2 FYNNEI. V trimming: 10 bases; J trimming: 4 bases; junction bases outside the gene matches: 12. The CDR3 region has the DNA TGTGCCACCAGACTACAGGGGATCGTCACTGAAGCTTTCTTT. This gives the protein CATRLQGIVTEAFF.

This clone has a single count. V is TRBV11-2 and J is TRBJ2-7; D possibly corresponds to TRBD1 (5 bases). CDR1 SGHAT and CDR2 FQNNGV come from the germline V gene. Trimming took off 1 base at V and 1 base at J, with 8 bases between the two ends. This CDR3 spans 14 amino acids. CDR3 amino acids: CASSLGQQSYEQYF. The CDR3 DNA is TGTGCCAGCAGCTTAGGACAGCAGTCCTACGAGCAGTACTTC. Supplemented by reference TRBV11-2 and TRBJ2-7, the full variable domain reads EAGVAQSPRYKIIEKRQSVAFWCNPISGHATLYWYQQILGQGPKLLIQFQNNGVVDDSQLPKDRFSAERLKGVDSTLKIQPAKLEDSAVYLCASSLGQQSYEQYFGPGTRLTVT.

This clone was found a few times. The rearrangement links TRBV10-3 to TRBJ1-5; 8 bases match TRBD1. Germline V gene sequence: CDR1 ENHRY, CDR2 SYGVKD. Trimming at V came to 3 bases and at J to 6 bases, leaving 10 bases not matched to a gene. The CDR3 runs to 16 residues. In DNA form, the CDR3 reads TGTGCCATCAGTGAAGGGACAGGTTTGATAGGTCAGCCCCAGCATTTT. Translated, it gives CAISEGTGLIGQPQHF.